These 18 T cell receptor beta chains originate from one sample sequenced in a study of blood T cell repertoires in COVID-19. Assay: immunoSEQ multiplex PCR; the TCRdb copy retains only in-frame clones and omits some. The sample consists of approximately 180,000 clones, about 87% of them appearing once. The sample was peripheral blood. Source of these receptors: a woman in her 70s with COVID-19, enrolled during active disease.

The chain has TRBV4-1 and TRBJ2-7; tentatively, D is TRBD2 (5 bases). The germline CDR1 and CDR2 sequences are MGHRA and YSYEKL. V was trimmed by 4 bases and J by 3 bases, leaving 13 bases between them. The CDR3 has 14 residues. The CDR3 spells CASSPQPRGYEQYF. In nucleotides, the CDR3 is TGCGCCAGCAGCCCCCAGCCCCGGGGCTACGAGCAGTACTTC.

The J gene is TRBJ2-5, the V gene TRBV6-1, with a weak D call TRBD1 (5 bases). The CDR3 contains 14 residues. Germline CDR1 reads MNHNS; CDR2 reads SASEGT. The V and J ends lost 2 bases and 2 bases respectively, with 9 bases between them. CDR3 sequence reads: CASSEQGPQETQYF. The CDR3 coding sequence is TGTGCCAGCAGTGAACAGGGCCCACAAGAGACCCAGTACTTC.

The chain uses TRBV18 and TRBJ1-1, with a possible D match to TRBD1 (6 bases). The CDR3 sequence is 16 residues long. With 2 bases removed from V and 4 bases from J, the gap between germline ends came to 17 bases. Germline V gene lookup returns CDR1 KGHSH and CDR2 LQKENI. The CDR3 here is CASSPNRGGGGTEAFF. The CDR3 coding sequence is TGTGCCAGCTCACCAAATCGTGGGGGCGGGGGCACTGAAGCTTTCTTT. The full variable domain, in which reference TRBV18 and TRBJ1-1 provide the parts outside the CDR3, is NAGVMQNPRHLVRRRGQEARLRCSPMKGHSHVYWYRQLPEEGLKFMVYLQKENIIDESGMPKERFSAEFPKEGPSILRIQQVVRGDSAAYFCASSPNRGGGGTEAFFGQGTRLTVV.

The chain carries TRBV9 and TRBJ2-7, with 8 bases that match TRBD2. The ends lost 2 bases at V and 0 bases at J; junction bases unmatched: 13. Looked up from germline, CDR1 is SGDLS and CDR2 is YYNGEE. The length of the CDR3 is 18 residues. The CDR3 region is CASSVTSAAAESSYEQYF. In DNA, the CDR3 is TGTGCCAGCAGCGTGACTAGCGCAGCGGCCGAGAGCTCCTACGAGCAGTACTTC. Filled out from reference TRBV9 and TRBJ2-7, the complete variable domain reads DSGVTQTPKHLITATGQRVTLRCSPRSGDLSVYWYQQSLDQGLQFLIQYYNGEERAKGNILERFSAQQFPDLHSELNLSSLELGDSALYFCASSVTSAAAESSYEQYFGPGTRLTVT.

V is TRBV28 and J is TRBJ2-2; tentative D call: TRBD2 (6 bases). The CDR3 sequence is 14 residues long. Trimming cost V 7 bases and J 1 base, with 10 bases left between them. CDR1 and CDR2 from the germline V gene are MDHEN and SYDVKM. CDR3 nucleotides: TGTGCCAGCATTCTAGCGCTGAACACCGGGGAGCTGTTTTTT. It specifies CASILALNTGELFF.

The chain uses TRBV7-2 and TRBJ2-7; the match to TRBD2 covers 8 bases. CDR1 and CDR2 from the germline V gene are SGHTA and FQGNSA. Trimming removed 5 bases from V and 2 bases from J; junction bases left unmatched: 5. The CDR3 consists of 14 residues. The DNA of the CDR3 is TGTGCCAGCAGCGCGACTAGCGTGACCTACGAGCAGTACTTC. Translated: CASSATSVTYEQYF.

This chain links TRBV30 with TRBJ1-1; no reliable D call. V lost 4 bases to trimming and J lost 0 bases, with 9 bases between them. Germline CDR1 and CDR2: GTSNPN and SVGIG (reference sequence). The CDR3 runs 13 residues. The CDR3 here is CAWKLELNTEAFF. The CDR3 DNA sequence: TGTGCCTGGAAGCTGGAGCTGAACACTGAAGCTTTCTTT.

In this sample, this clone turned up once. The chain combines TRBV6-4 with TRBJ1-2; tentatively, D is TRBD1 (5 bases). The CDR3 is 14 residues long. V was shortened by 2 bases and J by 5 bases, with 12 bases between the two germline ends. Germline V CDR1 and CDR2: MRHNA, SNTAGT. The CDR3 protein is CASSDTLGGYGYTF. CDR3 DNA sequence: TGTGCCAGCAGTGACACACTCGGGGGGTATGGCTACACCTTC.

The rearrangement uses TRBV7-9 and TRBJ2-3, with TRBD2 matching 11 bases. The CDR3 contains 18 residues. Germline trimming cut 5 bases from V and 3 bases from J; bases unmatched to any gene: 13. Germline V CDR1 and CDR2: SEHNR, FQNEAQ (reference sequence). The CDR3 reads CASSPEGLAGFGTDTQYF. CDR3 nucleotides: TGTGCCAGCAGCCCCGAAGGACTAGCGGGTTTTGGTACAGATACGCAGTATTTT. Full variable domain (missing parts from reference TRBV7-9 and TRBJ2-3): DTGVSQNPRHKITKRGQNVTFRCDPISEHNRLYWYRQTLGQGPEFLTYFQNEAQLEKSRLLSDRFSAERPKGSFSTLEIQRTEQGDSAMYLCASSPEGLAGFGTDTQYFGPGTRLTVL.

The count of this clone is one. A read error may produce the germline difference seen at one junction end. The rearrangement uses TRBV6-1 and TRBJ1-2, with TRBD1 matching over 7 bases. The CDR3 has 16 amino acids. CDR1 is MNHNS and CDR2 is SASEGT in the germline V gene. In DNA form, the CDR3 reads TGTGCCAGCAGGGAAGGGGGGACAGCGAGTAACTATGGCTACACCTTC. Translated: CASREGGTASNYGYTF.

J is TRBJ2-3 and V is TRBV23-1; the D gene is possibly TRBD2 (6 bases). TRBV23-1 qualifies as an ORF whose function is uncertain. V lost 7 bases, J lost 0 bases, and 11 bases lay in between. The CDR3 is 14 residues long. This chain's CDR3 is CASTQRVSTDTQYF. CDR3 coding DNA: TGCGCCAGCACGCAGCGGGTTAGCACAGATACGCAGTATTTT.

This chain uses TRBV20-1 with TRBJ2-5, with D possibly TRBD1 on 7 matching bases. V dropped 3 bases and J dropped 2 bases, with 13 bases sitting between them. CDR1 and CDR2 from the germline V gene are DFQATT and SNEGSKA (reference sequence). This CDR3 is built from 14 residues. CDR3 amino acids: CSASVQGGQETQYF. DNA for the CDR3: TGCAGTGCTAGTGTCCAGGGGGGTCAAGAGACCCAGTACTTC.

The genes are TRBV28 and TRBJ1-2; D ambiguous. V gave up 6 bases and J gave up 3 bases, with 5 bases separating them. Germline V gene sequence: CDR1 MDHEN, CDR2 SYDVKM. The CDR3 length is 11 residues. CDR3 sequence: CASRRDYGYTF. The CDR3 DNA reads TGTGCCAGCAGGAGGGACTATGGCTACACCTTC.

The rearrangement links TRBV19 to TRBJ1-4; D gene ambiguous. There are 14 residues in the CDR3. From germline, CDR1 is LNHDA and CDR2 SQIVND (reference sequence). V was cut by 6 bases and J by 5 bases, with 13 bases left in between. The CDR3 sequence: CASRFLRANEKLFF. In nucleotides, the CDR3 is TGTGCCAGTAGGTTCTTGAGAGCCAATGAAAAACTGTTTTTT. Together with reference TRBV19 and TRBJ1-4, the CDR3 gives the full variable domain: DGGITQSPKYLFRKEGQNVTLSCEQNLNHDAMYWYRQDPGQGLRLIYYSQIVNDFQKGDIAEGYSVSREKKESFPLTVTSAQKNPTAFYLCASRFLRANEKLFFGSGTQLSVL.

CDR3: CAWSRLSGYTF. CDR3 DNA: TGTGCCTGGAGTAGACTTTCCGGCTACACCTTC. The chain is built from TRBV30 and TRBJ1-2; D is undetermined. Trimming pared 2 bases from V and 8 bases from J, leaving 9 bases between. CDR1 and CDR2 from the germline V gene are GTSNPN and SVGIG (reference sequence). CDR3 length equals 11 residues.

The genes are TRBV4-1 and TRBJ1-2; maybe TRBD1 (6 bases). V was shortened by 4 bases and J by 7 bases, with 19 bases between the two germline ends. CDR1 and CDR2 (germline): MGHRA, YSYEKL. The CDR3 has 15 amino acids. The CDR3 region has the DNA TGCGCCAGCAGCCCATTAGGGCAGGGGATCTCTGGCTACACCTTC. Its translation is CASSPLGQGISGYTF.

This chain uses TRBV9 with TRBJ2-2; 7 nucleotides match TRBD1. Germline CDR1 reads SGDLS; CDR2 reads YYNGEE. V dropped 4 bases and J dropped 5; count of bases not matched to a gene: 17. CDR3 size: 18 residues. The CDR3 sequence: CASSPRGGLEAGTGELFF. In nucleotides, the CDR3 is TGTGCCAGCAGCCCGCGAGGGGGCCTCGAAGCAGGAACCGGGGAGCTGTTTTTT.

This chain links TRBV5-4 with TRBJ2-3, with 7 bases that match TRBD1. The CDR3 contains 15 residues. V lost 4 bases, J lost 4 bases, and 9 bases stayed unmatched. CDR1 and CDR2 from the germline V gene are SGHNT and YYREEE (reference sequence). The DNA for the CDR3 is TGTGCCAGCAGCAAACCGACAGGGCAAGCAGATACGCAGTATTTT. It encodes CASSKPTGQADTQYF.